This TCR beta chain was captured by sequencing in a study of beta chain features in type 1 diabetes. Reverse transcribing all isolated RNA meant expressed TCRB transcripts were sequenced. Repertoires were generated with immunoSEQ multiplex PCR, while TCRdb's copy carries only in-frame clones and drops some. The repertoire includes 360,000 or so clones, around 20% of them detected once, and 0.044% sits in the top ten. The authors took one heparinised blood draw, averaging about 120 mL, from each donor. Every sorted population was more than 98% pure. On this clone itself: The target antigen is unknown.

Overall study results and limits: High TCR expression in some cells could lead to their over-representation in cDNA sequencing.

This receptor was obtained from a woman under 30 in good health. The specimen was naive CD4+ T cells from blood.

CDR3 amino acids: CASSLANRGGYGYTF. The CDR3 bases are TGTGCCAGCAGCTTAGCCAACAGGGGAGGCTATGGCTACACCTTC. The chain uses TRBV7-2 and TRBJ1-2; TRBD1 matches at 7 bases. V shed 0 bases, J shed 4 bases, and the junction held 5 bases outside the gene matches. This CDR3 region has 15 residues. Germline loops: CDR1 SGHTA, CDR2 FQGNSA.